These T cell receptor beta chains were read from a single sample in a study of blood T cell repertoires in COVID-19. This table comes from immunoSEQ multiplex PCR, and its TCRdb copy is limited to in-frame clones, with some not included. Of about 160,000 clones listed, about 85% were seen once; the top ten hold 1% to 1.5%. Sequencing was done on a sample of peripheral blood. Receptor source: a man in his sixties who had recovered from COVID-19. Each CDR3 is given with its conserved first and last residue. A D gene is named only where the DNA matches it firmly. Expanded clones are given a class, and other clones once, few, many or no size at all.

clone size: .
J gene: TRBJ1-1
D gene: .
V gene: TRBV29-1
CDR3 DNA: TGCAGCGTTGAAGAGGGCAGCACTGAAGCTTTCTTT
CDR3 protein: CSVEEGSTEAFF

clone size: .
J gene: TRBJ2-2
D gene: .
V gene: TRBV10-3
CDR3 DNA: TGTGCCATCAGTGAGTCGGTAGGAGGGACCGGGGAGCTGTTTTTT
CDR3 protein: CAISESVGGTGELFF

clone size: .
J gene: TRBJ2-5
D gene: .
V gene: TRBV5-1
CDR3 DNA: TGCGCCAGCGTTCTAGACGACCCTTACCAAGAGACCCAGTACTTC
CDR3 protein: CASVLDDPYQETQYF

clone size: .
J gene: TRBJ2-1
D gene: TRBD2
V gene: TRBV15
CDR3 DNA: TGTGCCACCAGCAGTGTCGGGGGACTAGCGAGCAACAATGAGCAGTTCTTC
CDR3 protein: CATSSVGGLASNNEQFF

clone size: few
J gene: TRBJ2-7
D gene: .
V gene: TRBV27
CDR3 DNA: TGTGCCAGCTATCCCTGGGCCCACGAGCAGTACTTC
CDR3 protein: CASYPWAHEQYF

clone size: .
J gene: TRBJ1-5
D gene: .
V gene: TRBV7-8
CDR3 DNA: TGTGCCAGCAGCCCGCTAAGGGGAGGCCAGCCCCAGCATTTT
CDR3 protein: CASSPLRGGQPQHF

clone size: .
J gene: TRBJ1-3
D gene: .
V gene: TRBV13
CDR3 DNA: TGTGCCAGCAGCCCGCGCCACAGTTTCGGAAACACCATATATTTT
CDR3 protein: CASSPRHSFGNTIYF

clone size: .
J gene: TRBJ2-1
D gene: TRBD1
V gene: TRBV6-6
CDR3 DNA: TGTGCCAGCAGTAAAGGACAGGGGATGAATGAGCAGTTCTTC
CDR3 protein: CASSKGQGMNEQFF

clone size: .
J gene: TRBJ1-6
D gene: .
V gene: TRBV7-2
CDR3 DNA: TGTGCCAGCAGCTTATCGACTGGCAATTCACCCCTCCACTTT
CDR3 protein: CASSLSTGNSPLHF

clone size: .
J gene: TRBJ2-3
D gene: TRBD1
V gene: TRBV5-1
CDR3 DNA: TGCGCCAGCAGCTTGGGACAGGGACCTACTTTCACAGATACGCAGTATTTT
CDR3 protein: CASSLGQGPTFTDTQYF

clone size: .
J gene: TRBJ1-2
D gene: TRBD1
V gene: TRBV5-6
CDR3 DNA: TGTGCCAGCACAATCCGGACAGGGGGGGGTGGCTACACCTTC
CDR3 protein: CASTIRTGGGGYTF

clone size: .
J gene: TRBJ2-5
D gene: .
V gene: TRBV11-2
CDR3 DNA: TGTGCCAGCAACCCTACCGGGGGTGGGTCGACCCAGTACTTC
CDR3 protein: CASNPTGGGSTQYF

clone size: once
J gene: TRBJ2-1
D gene: .
V gene: TRBV27
CDR3 DNA: TGTGCCAGCAGTTTATCGATCAGGGGTACTGAGCAGTTCTTC
CDR3 protein: CASSLSIRGTEQFF

clone size: .
J gene: TRBJ2-3
D gene: .
V gene: TRBV5-1
CDR3 DNA: TGCGCCAGCAGTCGGGCTGTCGGGGGCACAGATACGCAGTATTTT
CDR3 protein: CASSRAVGGTDTQYF

clone size: .
J gene: TRBJ1-1
D gene: .
V gene: TRBV7-3
CDR3 DNA: TGTGCCAGCAGCTTAAACGGGAACACTGAAGCTTTCTTT
CDR3 protein: CASSLNGNTEAFF

clone size: .
J gene: TRBJ2-5
D gene: TRBD2
V gene: TRBV7-2
CDR3 DNA: TGTGCCAGCAGCACACTAGCGGAAGAGACCCAGTACTTC
CDR3 protein: CASSTLAEETQYF

clone size: once
J gene: TRBJ1-1
D gene: .
V gene: TRBV29-1
CDR3 DNA: TGCAGCGTTCGGGGGAGCACTGAAGCTTTCTTT
CDR3 protein: CSVRGSTEAFF

clone size: .
J gene: TRBJ1-1
D gene: .
V gene: TRBV5-1
CDR3 DNA: TGCGCCAGCAGTATACAGAAGAACACTGAAGCTTTCTTT
CDR3 protein: CASSIQKNTEAFF

clone size: .
J gene: TRBJ2-6
D gene: .
V gene: TRBV11-2
CDR3 DNA: TGTGCCAGCAGCCCTAGGAGCTCTGGGGCCAACGTCCTGACTTTC
CDR3 protein: CASSPRSSGANVLTF

clone size: .
J gene: TRBJ2-6
D gene: .
V gene: TRBV7-2
CDR3 DNA: TGTGCCAGCCGCCCCAGGGGTCTGGCTGGGGCCAACGTCCTGACTTTC
CDR3 protein: CASRPRGLAGANVLTF

clone size: few
J gene: TRBJ2-2
D gene: TRBD1
V gene: TRBV7-8
CDR3 DNA: TGTGCCAGCAGCCCGCGCAGGGGGCTAGGTTCAGCCGGGGAGCTGTTTTTT
CDR3 protein: CASSPRRGLGSAGELFF

clone size: .
J gene: TRBJ2-5
D gene: TRBD1
V gene: TRBV10-2
CDR3 DNA: TGCGCCAGCAGTTTAATGGGACAGGGGCCCCAGGAGACCCAGTACTTC
CDR3 protein: CASSLMGQGPQETQYF

clone size: .
J gene: TRBJ2-3
D gene: .
V gene: TRBV27
CDR3 DNA: TGTGCCAGCAACGACTTCACAGATACGCAGTATTTT
CDR3 protein: CASNDFTDTQYF

clone size: .
J gene: TRBJ2-7
D gene: TRBD1
V gene: TRBV5-5
CDR3 DNA: TGTGCCAGCAGTTTTGCGGACAGGGCTTTCTACGAGCAGTACTTC
CDR3 protein: CASSFADRAFYEQYF

clone size: .
J gene: TRBJ1-2
D gene: TRBD1
V gene: TRBV18
CDR3 DNA: TGTGCCAGCTCACCTCGGCCCCCCCGTGGACAGGGAGGCCCAGGCGATAACTATGGCTACACCTTC
CDR3 protein: CASSPRPPRGQGGPGDNYGYTF

clone size: .
J gene: TRBJ2-7
D gene: TRBD1
V gene: TRBV28
CDR3 DNA: TGTGCCAGCAGTTCAAGGACAGGGGGCCCTGTTTCCTACGAGCAGTACTTC
CDR3 protein: CASSSRTGGPVSYEQYF

clone size: .
J gene: TRBJ2-3
D gene: .
V gene: TRBV5-1
CDR3 DNA: TGCGCCAGCAGCTTTAGCGGCACAGATACGCAGTATTTT
CDR3 protein: CASSFSGTDTQYF

clone size: .
J gene: TRBJ2-2
D gene: TRBD1
V gene: TRBV27
CDR3 DNA: TGTGCCAGCAGTATACAGGGGTTCGACACCGGGGAGCTGTTTTTT
CDR3 protein: CASSIQGFDTGELFF

clone size: few
J gene: TRBJ2-6
D gene: .
V gene: TRBV2
CDR3 DNA: TGTGCCAGCAGTGAAATTCGTACTGGGGCCAACGTCCTGACTTTC
CDR3 protein: CASSEIRTGANVLTF

clone size: many
J gene: TRBJ1-6
D gene: .
V gene: TRBV12-3/TRBV12-4
CDR3 DNA: TGTGCCAGCAGTTTAACAACCTCGTCACCCCTCCACTTT
CDR3 protein: CASSLTTSSPLHF

clone size: .
J gene: TRBJ1-5
D gene: .
V gene: TRBV6-6
CDR3 DNA: TGTGCCAGCAGTGTCGGGGGTGGCAATCAGCCCCAGCATTTT
CDR3 protein: CASSVGGGNQPQHF

clone size: .
J gene: TRBJ1-2
D gene: .
V gene: TRBV15
CDR3 DNA: TGTGCCACCAGCGTAGGGCAGGGGACAGGCTACACCTTC
CDR3 protein: CATSVGQGTGYTF

clone size: .
J gene: TRBJ1-2
D gene: .
V gene: TRBV28
CDR3 DNA: TGTGCCAGCCGAGCTAACTATGGCTACACCTTC
CDR3 protein: CASRANYGYTF

clone size: .
J gene: TRBJ1-4
D gene: TRBD1
V gene: TRBV11-2
CDR3 DNA: TGTGCCAGCAGCTCGAACTCCGGGACAGGGAATGAAAAACTGTTTTTT
CDR3 protein: CASSSNSGTGNEKLFF

clone size: few
J gene: TRBJ2-2
D gene: TRBD1
V gene: TRBV4-2
CDR3 DNA: TGTGCCAGCAGCCAAGGGGACAGAGGCCTAACCGGGGAGCTGTTTTTT
CDR3 protein: CASSQGDRGLTGELFF

clone size: .
J gene: TRBJ1-5
D gene: TRBD1
V gene: TRBV10-2
CDR3 DNA: TGCGCCAGCATGGACAGGGGGGACAATCAGCCCCAGCATTTT
CDR3 protein: CASMDRGDNQPQHF

clone size: .
J gene: TRBJ2-2
D gene: TRBD2
V gene: TRBV4-3
CDR3 DNA: TGCGCCAGCAGCCAATCTTCGGGGGGGGCCACCGGGGAGCTGTTTTTT
CDR3 protein: CASSQSSGGATGELFF

clone size: few
J gene: TRBJ1-3
D gene: .
V gene: TRBV15
CDR3 DNA: TGTGCCACCAGCAGAGAGGTGGCAGGGCGAGGAAACACCATATATTTT
CDR3 protein: CATSREVAGRGNTIYF

clone size: .
J gene: TRBJ2-3
D gene: TRBD2
V gene: TRBV5-1
CDR3 DNA: TGCGCCAGCAGCTTGGCGATCCAGCGGGGGGGTACAGATACGCAGTATTTT
CDR3 protein: CASSLAIQRGGTDTQYF

clone size: .
J gene: TRBJ2-5
D gene: .
V gene: TRBV21-1
CDR3 DNA: TGTGCCAGCAGCAAAGGAAGAGGGAACCAAGAGACCCAGTACTTC
CDR3 protein: CASSKGRGNQETQYF

clone size: .
J gene: TRBJ1-2
D gene: .
V gene: TRBV6-2/TRBV6-3
CDR3 DNA: TGTGCCAGCAGTTACTCGGAGGGGACTGGGCTATTCTATGGCTACACCTTC
CDR3 protein: CASSYSEGTGLFYGYTF

clone size: .
J gene: TRBJ2-3
D gene: .
V gene: TRBV7-9
CDR3 DNA: TGTGCCAGCAGCTTCGAGTCTATCGGAGATACGCAGTATTTT
CDR3 protein: CASSFESIGDTQYF

clone size: .
J gene: TRBJ1-5
D gene: TRBD1
V gene: TRBV4-1
CDR3 DNA: TGCGCCAGCAGCCAAAAACAGGGGATTAGCAATCAGCCCCAGCATTTT
CDR3 protein: CASSQKQGISNQPQHF

clone size: .
J gene: TRBJ1-5
D gene: TRBD1
V gene: TRBV7-9
CDR3 DNA: TGTGCCAGCAGCTTCAAAGGACAGGGGGCTTATGGCAATCAGCCCCAGCATTTT
CDR3 protein: CASSFKGQGAYGNQPQHF

clone size: .
J gene: TRBJ2-3
D gene: TRBD2
V gene: TRBV5-1
CDR3 DNA: TGCGCCAGCACCACGGGACTAGTCACAGATACGCAGTATTTT
CDR3 protein: CASTTGLVTDTQYF

clone size: .
J gene: TRBJ2-7
D gene: .
V gene: TRBV24-1
CDR3 DNA: TGTGCCACCAGCAGTCAGGAGGGAGAGCAGTACTTC
CDR3 protein: CATSSQEGEQYF

clone size: .
J gene: TRBJ2-7
D gene: .
V gene: TRBV29-1
CDR3 DNA: TGCAGCGTTGATAGTGACACCTCCTACGAGCAGTACTTC
CDR3 protein: CSVDSDTSYEQYF

clone size: few
J gene: TRBJ2-7
D gene: .
V gene: TRBV3-1/TRBV3-2
CDR3 DNA: TGTGCCAGCAGCCAAGATCAAAACGAGCAGTACTTC
CDR3 protein: CASSQDQNEQYF